The subject of this entry is one T cell receptor beta chain. Its specific antigen is unknown. No much larger clonotype is one base removed from it; base qualities were not supplied. The Qiagen DNeasy kit was used to extract genomic DNA from unsorted PBMCs and from the negatively selected CD4+ and CD8+ fractions. Amplification of TCR beta CDR3 regions was done by immunoSEQ multiplex PCR with primers that anneal to V and J segments. A synthetic immune receptor repertoire was used to minimize amplification bias, and any remaining bias was removed computationally after sequencing. Regarding the original processing steps: Custom Python scripts were used to quantify repertoire diversity as the Shannon entropy index. Unsorted, CD4+ and CD8+ repertoires were analyzed separately, except in combined analyses where CD4+ and CD8+ sequences were merged in silico. TCRdb carries this immuneACCESS record with in-frame sequences only. Its versions omit some clonotypes, under half of them owing to an unresolved V gene in the studies checked, with the rest unexplained. The DNA gave D and trimming, while V, J and clone size come from that table. Present in this sample are some 34,000 clones, about 89% of which were seen just once. The top ten hold 0.22% of the sample.

The time point label, read with the paper, signifies: newly diagnosed, previously untreated cHL patient sample. CD4+ T cells were purified from thawed PBMCs by magnetic negative selection with a Miltenyi CD4+ T cell isolation kit. As a comparison group for the relapsed/refractory trial patients, PBMCs were sequenced from patients with newly diagnosed, previously untreated classical Hodgkin lymphoma. Peripheral blood was collected in 8 mL Vacutainer Cell Preparation Tubes, from which PBMCs were isolated by centrifugation and then cryopreserved. Purified CD4+ and CD8+ fractions were prepared only for cases in which an additional PBMC sample was available. Magnetically labelled cells were removed on LS columns in a quadroMACS separator, and the flow-through was retained as the purified fraction. CDR1 and CDR2 are drawn from the germline V gene: SNHLY, FYNNEI. The CDR3 runs 10 residues from the cysteine to the phenylalanine. The only DNA kept is the CDR3, 30 bases in frame from the first base. Relative to germline, V is 7 bases shorter and J is 8 bases shorter, with 8 bases between their ends.

The sample is drawn from a study of PD-1 blockade in classical Hodgkin lymphoma (dated by TCRdb to 2019 to 2021). In the study overall: The study used CyTOF and TCR beta sequencing to define a peripheral blood immune signature of response to PD-1 blockade in classical Hodgkin lymphoma.

Results and caveats for the whole study, not just this receptor: The study covered only a single clinical trial cohort, and the causes of the repertoire differences, possibly disease activity or prior therapy, were still not defined. Baseline TCR diversity was reported as lower in newly diagnosed patients than in healthy donors, and lower still in relapsed/refractory patients.

The receptor chain draws on TRBV2 and TRBJ1-1; tentative D gene TRBD1, with 5 bases matching. This sequence was found in a human donor with classical Hodgkin lymphoma. Sequenced sample: CD4+ T cells from blood. The CDR3 region reads CASNRGEAFF. Read as DNA, the sequence is TGTGCCAGCAATCGGGGGGAAGCTTTCTTT.